The TCR beta chain described here comes from a study of T-cell memory formation after mild COVID-19. Overall study findings and caveats: Whereas later expanders leaned CD4+, clones contracting day 15 to 85 showed a balanced CD4/CD8 makeup. Those CD4+ clones that contracted were mainly in CM and EM (CD8+ ones in EMRA).

The table lists this clonotype with a few counts. As yet, its antigen is unknown. Trimming removed 2 bases from V and 6 bases from J, with 13 bases in between. The CDR3 extends over 14 amino acids. The germline gives CDR1 SGHDN, CDR2 FVKESK. A single record per CDR3 protein comes from TCRdb applying MiXCR to the 5' RACE reads. The table has 220,000 or so distinct CDR3 sequences, 9.5% seen once; the top ten hold 3.5%. The sequence was obtained from a man aged 18 to 29 who had mild COVID-19 (a few samples of this study predate the infection). Cell type and time point are not known. Input material: PBMCs or a T cell subset sorted from them (not recorded which). This chain joins TRBV14 and TRBJ1-2, with D uncertain. This CDR3 is CASSQQMLRNGYTF. The CDR3 DNA follows: TGTGCCAGCAGCCAACAGATGTTACGGAATGGCTACACCTTC.